This entry lists 13 T cell receptor beta chains sequenced from one sample in a study of cytomegalovirus exposure and HLA in healthy donors. Both 60 Vbeta primers and 13 Jbeta primers went into the PCR. Assay: immunoSEQ multiplex PCR; the TCRdb copy retains only in-frame clones and omits some. The table counts tens of thousands of clones; less than 4% lies in the top ten. Sequencing was done on a sample of PBMCs. The receptors here all came from a male donor in good health and CMV-seronegative.

This chain connects TRBV19 to TRBJ2-7; 8 bases agree with TRBD2. The CDR3 covers 15 residues. V gave up 4 bases and J gave up 3 bases; unmatched junction bases: 8. The V gene's germline CDR1 is LNHDA and CDR2 SQIVND (reference sequence). CDR3 amino acids: CASSRAGGGLYEQYF. DNA of the CDR3: TGTGCCAGTAGTAGGGCGGGAGGCGGACTCTACGAGCAGTACTTC.

The J gene is TRBJ2-3, the V gene TRBV28; 12 nucleotides line up with TRBD2. This CDR3 spans 17 amino acids. V lost 4 bases to trimming and J lost 4 bases; unmatched junction nucleotides: 9. Germline CDR1 is MDHEN and CDR2 is SYDVKM. CDR3 coding DNA: TGTGCCAGCAGTTCCCCCCTAGCGGGAGGGCCATCAGATACGCAGTATTTT. Translation: CASSSPLAGGPSDTQYF.

This chain connects TRBV7-3 to TRBJ2-7, with TRBD2 matching over 7 bases. Germline lookup yields CDR1 SGHTA and CDR2 FQGTGA. Losses at the gene ends were 2 bases for V and 2 bases for J; bases not matched to a gene: 15. CDR3 length equals 18 residues. CDR3 bases: TGTGCCAGCAGCTTACTTGCAGGGTGGGAGGGATTCGCCTACGAGCAGTACTTC. Translating gives CASSLLAGWEGFAYEQYF.

This chain connects TRBV10-1 to TRBJ1-3; 7 bases fit TRBD1. The CDR3 spans 18 residues. Trimming at V came to 2 bases and at J to 0 bases, leaving 10 bases not matched to a gene. Germline CDR1 and CDR2: WNHNN and SYGVQD (reference sequence). The CDR3 here is CASSEPWTGLTSGNTIYF. In nucleotides, the CDR3 is TGCGCCAGCAGTGAGCCGTGGACAGGACTCACCTCTGGAAACACCATATATTTT.

Comments on this clone: Relative to the germline gene, one junction end is altered; a read error may explain this. In the same sample, other DNA sequences code for this CDR3. This sequence joins TRBV10-3 and TRBJ2-5; possible D gene TRBD1, 5 bases. CDR1 and CDR2 (germline): ENHRY, SYGVKD. The CDR3 is made up of 11 amino acids. CDR3 region: CAISEKGPQYF. The CDR3 DNA reads TGTGCCATAAGTGAGAAGGGGCCCCAGTACTTC.

The chain joins TRBV6-1 to TRBJ2-2, with a tentative D call TRBD1 (6 bases). Trimming shortened V by 0 bases and J by 4 bases, and 6 bases separated the two germline ends. Germline V lookup: CDR1 MNHNS, CDR2 SASEGT. This CDR3 has 14 amino acids. The CDR3 DNA reads as TGTGCCAGCAGTGAAGCAGGGGGCACCGGGGAGCTGTTTTTT. Its translation is CASSEAGGTGELFF.

The chain is built from TRBV12-2 and TRBJ2-1; TRBD2, the table's D call, was not compared with the DNA. TRBV12-2 is marked as a pseudogene. This CDR3 is 18 amino acids long. The chain's CDR3 is CASRVMADGAGDHNEQFF. In nucleotides, the CDR3 is TGTGCAAGTCGCGTAATGGCCGATGGAGCGGGAGATCACAATGAGCAGTTCTTC.

The chain uses TRBV28 and TRBJ2-7; 8 positions match TRBD2. Unmatched junction bases numbered 10, after V lost 5 bases and J lost 1 base. The V gene's germline CDR1 is MDHEN and CDR2 SYDVKM. The CDR3 has 16 amino acids. In DNA form, the CDR3 reads TGTGCCAGCAGTGCCCGATTAGCGGGGCAATCCTACGAGCAGTACTTC. Its protein product is CASSARLAGQSYEQYF. Based on the CDR3 plus reference TRBV28 and TRBJ2-7, the full variable domain is DVKVTQSSRYLVKRTGEKVFLECVQDMDHENMFWYRQDPGLGLRLIYFSYDVKMKEKGDIPEGYSVSREKKERFSLILESASTNQTSMYLCASSARLAGQSYEQYFGPGTRLTVT.

The chain carries TRBV13 and TRBJ2-3, with 8 bases fitting TRBD2. This CDR3 comprises 15 residues. The trim removed 5 bases at V and 2 bases at J, leaving 6 bases unmatched. Germline-derived CDR1 and CDR2 are PRHDT and FYEKMQ (reference sequence). The CDR3 DNA reads TGTGCCAGCAGCACGGGACTAGGGACCACAGATACGCAGTATTTT. As protein: CASSTGLGTTDTQYF.

This chain connects TRBV10-1 to TRBJ2-3; 7 bases align to TRBD1. CDR3 length: 15 amino acids. V lost 7 bases to trimming and J lost 4 bases; unmatched junction nucleotides: 11. Germline V lookup: CDR1 WNHNN, CDR2 SYGVQD (reference sequence). CDR3 protein: CASTRQGRIADTQYF. The CDR3 nucleotides read TGCGCCAGCACCCGACAGGGTAGGATAGCAGATACGCAGTATTTT.

The V call is TRBV28, the J call TRBJ2-3, with 9 bases that match TRBD1. Trimming cost V 5 bases and J 4 bases; bases outside gene matches: 7. Germline assignment: CDR1 MDHEN and CDR2 SYDVKM. CDR3 length: 15 residues. CDR3 loop: CASSGGGQGADTQYF. DNA for the CDR3: TGTGCCAGCAGTGGGGGGGGACAGGGAGCAGATACGCAGTATTTT.

Notes on this clone: This specimen includes other DNA sequences encoding the same CDR3. The chain is built from TRBV7-9 and TRBJ2-7; 8 positions match TRBD2. J was trimmed by 2 bases and V by 5 bases; bases with no gene match: 8. The CDR3 consists of 15 residues. Germline V gene lookup returns CDR1 SEHNR and CDR2 FQNEAQ (reference sequence). This CDR3 reads CASSPRRGGAYEQYF. The DNA for the CDR3 is TGTGCCAGCAGCCCCCGCCGGGGGGGAGCCTACGAGCAGTACTTC.

This sequence joins TRBV7-9 and TRBJ1-1, with unresolved D. V was shortened by 1 base and J by 1 base, with 7 bases between the two germline ends. The CDR3 is made up of 14 amino acids. Germline V gene sequence: CDR1 SEHNR, CDR2 FQNEAQ (reference sequence). CDR3 DNA sequence: TGTGCCAGCAGCTTAGGAGGGTCGAACACTGAAGCTTTCTTT. It translates to CASSLGGSNTEAFF.